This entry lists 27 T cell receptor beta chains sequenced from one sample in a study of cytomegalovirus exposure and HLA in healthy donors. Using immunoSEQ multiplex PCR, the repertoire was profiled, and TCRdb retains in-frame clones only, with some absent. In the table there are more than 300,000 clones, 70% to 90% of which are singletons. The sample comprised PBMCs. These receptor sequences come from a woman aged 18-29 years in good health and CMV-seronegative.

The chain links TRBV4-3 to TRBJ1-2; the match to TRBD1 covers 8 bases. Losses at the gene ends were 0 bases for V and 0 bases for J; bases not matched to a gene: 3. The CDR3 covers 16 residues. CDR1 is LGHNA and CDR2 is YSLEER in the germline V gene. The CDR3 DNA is TGCGCCAGCAGCCAAGATACAGGGGGGCCTAACTATGGCTACACCTTC. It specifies CASSQDTGGPNYGYTF.

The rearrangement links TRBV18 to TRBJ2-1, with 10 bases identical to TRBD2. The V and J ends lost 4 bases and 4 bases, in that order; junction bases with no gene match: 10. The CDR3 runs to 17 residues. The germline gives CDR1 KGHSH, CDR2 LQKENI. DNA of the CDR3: TGTGCCAGCTCACAACCCACTAGCGGGAAAATGTACAATGAGCAGTTCTTC. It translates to CASSQPTSGKMYNEQFF.

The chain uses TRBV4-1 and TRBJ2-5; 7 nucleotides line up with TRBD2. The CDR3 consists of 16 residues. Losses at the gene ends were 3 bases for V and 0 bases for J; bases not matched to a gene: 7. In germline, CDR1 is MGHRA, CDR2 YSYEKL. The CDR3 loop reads CASSQGGLLYQETQYF. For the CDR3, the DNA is TGCGCCAGCAGCCAGGGGGGACTATTGTACCAAGAGACCCAGTACTTC.

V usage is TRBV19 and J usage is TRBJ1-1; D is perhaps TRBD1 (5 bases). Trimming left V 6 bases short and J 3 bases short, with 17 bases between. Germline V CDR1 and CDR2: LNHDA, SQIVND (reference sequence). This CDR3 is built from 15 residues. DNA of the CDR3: TGTGCCAGTAGCCCTCAGGCGGGGGTAGACACTGAAGCTTTCTTT. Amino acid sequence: CASSPQAGVDTEAFF.

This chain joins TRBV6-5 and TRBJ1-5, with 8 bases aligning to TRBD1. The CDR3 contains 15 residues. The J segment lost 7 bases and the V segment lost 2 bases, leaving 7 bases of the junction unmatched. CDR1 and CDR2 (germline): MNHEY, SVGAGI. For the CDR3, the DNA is TGTGCCAGCAGTTACAACGGACAGGGAGGGCAGCCCCAGCATTTT. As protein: CASSYNGQGGQPQHF.

DNA for the CDR3: TGTGCCAGCAGCCTACAGTTGGACACTGAAGCTTTCTTT. This encodes CASSLQLDTEAFF. This chain joins TRBV25-1 and TRBJ1-1; no clear D. The CDR3 spans 13 residues. Germline V gene data show CDR1 as MGHDK and CDR2 as SYGVNS. The V gene lost 6 bases and the J gene lost 3 bases, with 11 bases spanning the gap.

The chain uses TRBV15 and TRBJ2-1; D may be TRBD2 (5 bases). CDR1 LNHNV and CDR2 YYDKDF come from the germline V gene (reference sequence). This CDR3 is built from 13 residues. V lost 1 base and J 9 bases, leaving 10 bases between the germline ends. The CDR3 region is CATSRVGRGEQFF. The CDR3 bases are TGTGCCACCAGCAGAGTTGGCCGGGGTGAGCAGTTCTTC.

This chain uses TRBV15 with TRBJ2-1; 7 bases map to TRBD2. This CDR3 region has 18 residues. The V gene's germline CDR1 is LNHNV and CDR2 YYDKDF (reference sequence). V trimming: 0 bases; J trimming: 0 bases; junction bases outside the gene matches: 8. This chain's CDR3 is CATSRDHPGGSSYNEQFF. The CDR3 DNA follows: TGTGCCACCAGCAGAGATCATCCGGGCGGGAGCTCCTACAATGAGCAGTTCTTC.

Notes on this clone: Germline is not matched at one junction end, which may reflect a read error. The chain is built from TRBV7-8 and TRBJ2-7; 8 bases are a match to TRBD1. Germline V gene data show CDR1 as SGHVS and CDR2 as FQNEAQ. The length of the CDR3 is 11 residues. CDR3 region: CASSPQGQVFF. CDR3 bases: TGTGCCAGCAGCCCCCAGGGACAGGTTTTCTTC. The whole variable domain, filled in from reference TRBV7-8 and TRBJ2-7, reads GAGVSQSPRYKVAKRGQDVALRCDPISGHVSLFWYQQALGQGPEFLTYFQNEAQLDKSGLPSDRFFAERPEGSVSTLKIQRTQQEDSAVYLCASSPQGQVFFGPGTRLTVT.

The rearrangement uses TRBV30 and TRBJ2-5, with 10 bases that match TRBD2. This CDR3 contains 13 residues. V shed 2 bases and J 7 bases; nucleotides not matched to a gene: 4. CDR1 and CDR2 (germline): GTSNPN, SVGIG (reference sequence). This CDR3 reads CAWSRQREGTQYF. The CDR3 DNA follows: TGTGCCTGGAGTAGGCAGCGGGAGGGGACCCAGTACTTC.

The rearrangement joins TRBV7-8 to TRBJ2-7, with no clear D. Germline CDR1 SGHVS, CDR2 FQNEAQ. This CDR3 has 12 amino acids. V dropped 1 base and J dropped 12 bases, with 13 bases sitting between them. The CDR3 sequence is CASSLGIGGRYF. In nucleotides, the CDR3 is TGTGCCAGCAGCTTAGGAATCGGTGGGCGGTACTTC.

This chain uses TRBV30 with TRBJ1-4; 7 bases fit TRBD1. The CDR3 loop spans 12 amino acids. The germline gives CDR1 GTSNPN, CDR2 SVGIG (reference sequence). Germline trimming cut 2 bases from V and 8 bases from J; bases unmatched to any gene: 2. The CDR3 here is CAWSSTGEKLFF. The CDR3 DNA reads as TGTGCCTGGAGTTCGACAGGGGAAAAACTGTTTTTT.

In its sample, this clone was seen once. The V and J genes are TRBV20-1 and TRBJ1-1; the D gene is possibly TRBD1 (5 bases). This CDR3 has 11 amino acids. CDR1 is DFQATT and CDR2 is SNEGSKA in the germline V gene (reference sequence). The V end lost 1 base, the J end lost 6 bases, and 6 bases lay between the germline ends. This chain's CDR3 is CSARGGAEAFF. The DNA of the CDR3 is TGCAGTGCTAGAGGGGGGGCTGAAGCTTTCTTT.

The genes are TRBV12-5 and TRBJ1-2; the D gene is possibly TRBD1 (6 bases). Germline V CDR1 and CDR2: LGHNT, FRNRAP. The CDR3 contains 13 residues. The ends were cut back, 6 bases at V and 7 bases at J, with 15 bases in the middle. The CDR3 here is CASGRYRAPGYTF. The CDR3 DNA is TGTGCTAGTGGACGCTACAGGGCCCCTGGCTACACCTTC.

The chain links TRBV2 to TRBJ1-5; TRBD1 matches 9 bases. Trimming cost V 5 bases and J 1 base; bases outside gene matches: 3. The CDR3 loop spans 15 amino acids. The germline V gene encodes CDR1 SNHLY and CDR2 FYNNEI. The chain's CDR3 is CASSTGTGSNQPQHF. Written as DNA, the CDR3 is TGTGCCAGCAGTACCGGGACAGGGAGCAATCAGCCCCAGCATTTT.

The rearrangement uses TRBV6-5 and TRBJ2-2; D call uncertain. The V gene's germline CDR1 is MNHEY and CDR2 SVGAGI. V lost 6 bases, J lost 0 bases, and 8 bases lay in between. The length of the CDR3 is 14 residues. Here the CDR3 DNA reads TGTGCCAGCAGGATTCGAGCGAACACCGGGGAGCTGTTTTTT. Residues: CASRIRANTGELFF.

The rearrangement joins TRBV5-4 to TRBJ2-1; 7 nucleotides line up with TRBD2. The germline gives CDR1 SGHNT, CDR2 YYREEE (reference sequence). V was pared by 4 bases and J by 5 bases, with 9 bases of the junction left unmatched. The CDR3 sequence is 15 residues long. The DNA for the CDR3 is TGTGCCAGCAGCCCGAGCGGGACTCGTAACAATGAGCAGTTCTTC. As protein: CASSPSGTRNNEQFF.

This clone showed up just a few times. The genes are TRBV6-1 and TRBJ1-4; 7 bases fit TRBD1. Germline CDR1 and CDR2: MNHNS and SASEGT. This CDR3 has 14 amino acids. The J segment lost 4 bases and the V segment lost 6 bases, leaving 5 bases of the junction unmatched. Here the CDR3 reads CASSGTANNEKLFF. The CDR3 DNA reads TGTGCCAGCAGCGGGACAGCAAATAATGAAAAACTGTTTTTT.

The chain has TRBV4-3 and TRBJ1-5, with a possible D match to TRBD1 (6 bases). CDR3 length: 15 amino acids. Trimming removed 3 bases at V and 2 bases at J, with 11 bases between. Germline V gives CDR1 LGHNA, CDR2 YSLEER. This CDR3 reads CASSQDGTRNQPQHF. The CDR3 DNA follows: TGCGCCAGCAGCCAGGACGGGACACGCAATCAGCCCCAGCATTTT.

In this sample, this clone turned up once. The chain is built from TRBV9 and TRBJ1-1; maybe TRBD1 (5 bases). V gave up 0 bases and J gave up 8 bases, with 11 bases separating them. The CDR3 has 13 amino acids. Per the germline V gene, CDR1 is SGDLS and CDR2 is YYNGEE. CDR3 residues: CASSVEGNPEAFF. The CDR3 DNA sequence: TGTGCCAGCAGCGTAGAGGGGAACCCAGAAGCTTTCTTT.

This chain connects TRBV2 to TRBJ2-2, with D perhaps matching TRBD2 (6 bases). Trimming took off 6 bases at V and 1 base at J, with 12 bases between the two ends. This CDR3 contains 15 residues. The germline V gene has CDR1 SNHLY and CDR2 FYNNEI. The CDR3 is CASREGTVNTGELFF. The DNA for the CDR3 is TGTGCCAGCAGGGAGGGGACCGTGAACACCGGGGAGCTGTTTTTT.

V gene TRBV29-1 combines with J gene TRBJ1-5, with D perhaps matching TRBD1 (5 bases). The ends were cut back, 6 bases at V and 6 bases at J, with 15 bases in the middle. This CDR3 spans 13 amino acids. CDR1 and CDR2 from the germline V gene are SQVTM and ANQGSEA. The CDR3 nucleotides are TGCAGCGTCGGGGGGATGGGCGGTCAGCCCCAGCATTTT. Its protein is CSVGGMGGQPQHF.

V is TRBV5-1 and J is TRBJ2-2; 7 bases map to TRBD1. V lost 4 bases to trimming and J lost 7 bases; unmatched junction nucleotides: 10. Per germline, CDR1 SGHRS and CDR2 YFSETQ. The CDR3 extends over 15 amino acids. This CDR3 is CASSPTTGKVGELFF. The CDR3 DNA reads TGCGCCAGCAGCCCCACGACAGGGAAGGTCGGGGAGCTGTTTTTT.

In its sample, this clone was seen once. CDR3 residues: CASSPGVPEAFF. The CDR3 coding sequence is TGTGCCAGCAGCCCAGGGGTCCCTGAAGCTTTCTTT. The rearrangement joins TRBV7-9 to TRBJ1-1; perhaps TRBD1 as D (6 bases). V lost 5 bases and J lost 6, with 10 bases in between. Germline assignment: CDR1 SEHNR and CDR2 FQNEAQ (reference sequence). The CDR3 totals 12 residues. The full variable domain, its missing parts supplied by reference TRBV7-9 and TRBJ1-1, is DTGVSQNPRHKITKRGQNVTFRCDPISEHNRLYWYRQTLGQGPEFLTYFQNEAQLEKSRLLSDRFSAERPKGSFSTLEIQRTEQGDSAMYLCASSPGVPEAFFGQGTRLTVV.

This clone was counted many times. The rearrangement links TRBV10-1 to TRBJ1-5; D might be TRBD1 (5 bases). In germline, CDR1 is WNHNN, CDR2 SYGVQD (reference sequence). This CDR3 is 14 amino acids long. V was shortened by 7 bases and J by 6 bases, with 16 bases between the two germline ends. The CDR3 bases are TGCGCCAGCATTCGGACACCTCCAAGTCAGCCCCAGCATTTT. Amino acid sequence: CASIRTPPSQPQHF.

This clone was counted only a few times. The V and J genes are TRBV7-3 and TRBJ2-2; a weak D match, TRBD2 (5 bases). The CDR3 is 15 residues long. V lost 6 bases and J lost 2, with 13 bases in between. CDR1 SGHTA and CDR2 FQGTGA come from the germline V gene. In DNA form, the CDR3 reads TGTGCCAGCAGGCTACAAGGAGGCAACACCGGGGAGCTGTTTTTT. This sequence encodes CASRLQGGNTGELFF.

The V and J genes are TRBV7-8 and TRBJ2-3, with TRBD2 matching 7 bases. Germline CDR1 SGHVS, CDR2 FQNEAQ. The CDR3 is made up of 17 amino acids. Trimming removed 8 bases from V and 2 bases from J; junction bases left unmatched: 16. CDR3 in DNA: TGTGCCAGCGGACCTAGGCCATTGGCGGGAGTCACAGATACGCAGTATTTT. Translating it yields CASGPRPLAGVTDTQYF.